Shown below are 25 T cell receptor beta chains from a single sample sequenced in a study of radiation and T cells in renal cell carcinoma. The time point was: blood 2 weeks post-SBRT. Documented treatment: 15 Gy SBRT to primary tumor, nephrectomy 4 weeks later. The protocol was immunoSEQ multiplex PCR, while the TCRdb copy is restricted to in-frame clones and leaves out a portion. The sample holds 45,000 to 55,000 clones; 80% are singletons and the top ten take around 28%. Source: blood, taken from a patient whose treatment included radiotherapy and nephrectomy. The receptor source for this set is a woman in her sixties or seventies with renal cell carcinoma.

The rearrangement uses TRBV7-2 and TRBJ2-5; TRBD1 might be the D (5 bases). The germline gives CDR1 SGHTA, CDR2 FQGNSA. The CDR3 spans 13 residues. V lost 3 bases and J 5 bases, leaving 10 bases between the germline ends. CDR3 in amino acids: CASSLGRVETQYF. CDR3 DNA sequence: TGTGCCAGCAGCTTGGGGCGAGTCGAGACCCAGTACTTC.

The chain couples TRBV5-8 to TRBJ2-7, with 11 bases identical to TRBD2. Germline lookup yields CDR1 SGHTS and CDR2 YDEGEE. V lost 1 base, J lost 5 bases, and 5 bases stayed unmatched. CDR3 size: 15 residues. The CDR3 nucleotides read TGTGCCAGCAGCTTGACTAGCGGGAGTCCCCACGAGCAGTACTTC. Amino acid sequence: CASSLTSGSPHEQYF.

This chain links TRBV30 with TRBJ2-5, with D uncertain. The CDR3 is 13 amino acids. V dropped 4 bases and J dropped 5 bases, with 14 bases sitting between them. Germline V gives CDR1 GTSNPN, CDR2 SVGIG (reference sequence). The CDR3 protein is CAWNSALGETQYF. DNA of the CDR3: TGTGCCTGGAATTCGGCCCTCGGGGAGACCCAGTACTTC. The variable domain in full, completed from reference TRBV30 and TRBJ2-5, reads SQTIHQWPATLVQPVGSPLSLECTVEGTSNPNLYWYRQAAGRGLQLLFYSVGIGQISSEVPQNLSASRPQDRQFILSSKKLLLSDSGFYLCAWNSALGETQYFGPGTRLLVL.

The chain employs TRBV19 and TRBJ2-6; D unclear. Looked up from germline, CDR1 is LNHDA and CDR2 is SQIVND (reference sequence). This CDR3 spans 16 amino acids. Trimming took off 10 bases at V and 2 bases at J, with 18 bases between the two ends. CDR3 amino acids: CATRRRKGTGANVLTF. CDR3 nucleotides: TGTGCCACCCGACGCCGAAAGGGAACTGGGGCCAACGTCCTGACTTTC.

This chain links TRBV30 with TRBJ2-7; TRBD1 matches 9 bases. The CDR3 extends over 14 amino acids. Losses at the gene ends were 5 bases for V and 7 bases for J; bases not matched to a gene: 12. Per the germline V gene, CDR1 is GTSNPN and CDR2 is SVGIG (reference sequence). The CDR3 nucleotides are TGTGCCTGGGCGAAGGAGACAGGGGGAGGGGAGCAGTACTTC. Its translation: CAWAKETGGGEQYF.

The CDR3 coding sequence is TGTGCCAGCAGCCAGTCACTAGCTGCACAAGAGACCCAGTACTTC. Translated: CASSQSLAAQETQYF. The chain is built from TRBV6-5 and TRBJ2-5; tentatively, D is TRBD2 (6 bases). There are 15 residues in the CDR3. The V gene lost 6 bases and the J gene lost 2 bases, with 16 bases spanning the gap. Germline V CDR1 and CDR2: MNHEY, SVGAGI.

The V gene is TRBV10-3, the J gene TRBJ1-3; D gene uncertain. Germline V gene sequence: CDR1 ENHRY, CDR2 SYGVKD. The length of the CDR3 is 14 residues. Between the trimmed V and J ends, which lost 6 bases and 0 bases, there was a span of 9 bases. CDR3 in DNA: TGTGCCATCAGCGAAGGGTACTCTGGAAACACCATATATTTT. It specifies CAISEGYSGNTIYF.

The CDR3 DNA reads TGCGCCAGCAGCCAAGAGCCTAGCGGGAGCAATGAGCAGTTCTTC. Its protein is CASSQEPSGSNEQFF. V and J are TRBV4-1 and TRBJ2-1, with TRBD2 identical over 10 bases. This CDR3 contains 15 residues. J was trimmed by 6 bases and V by 0 bases; bases with no gene match: 2. CDR1 is MGHRA, CDR2 YSYEKL, per germline.

This chain joins TRBV7-2 and TRBJ1-3; 7 bases map to TRBD1. Looked up from germline, CDR1 is SGHTA and CDR2 is FQGNSA. The CDR3 runs to 16 residues. The trim removed 6 bases at V and 2 bases at J, leaving 10 bases unmatched. CDR3 in DNA: TGTGCCAGCAGTTATACCGGGACAGCCGCTGGAAACACCATATATTTT. This gives the protein CASSYTGTAAGNTIYF. Drawing the rest from reference TRBV7-2 and TRBJ1-3, the complete variable domain is GAGVSQSPSNKVTEKGKDVELRCDPISGHTALYWYRQSLGQGLEFLIYFQGNSAPDKSGLPSDRFSAERTGGSVSTLTIQRTQQEDSAVYLCASSYTGTAAGNTIYFGEGSWLTVV.

V gene TRBV5-6 combines with J gene TRBJ2-1; 8 positions agree with TRBD2. J gave up 4 bases and V 4 bases, and 7 bases lay outside the gene matches. In germline, CDR1 is SGHDT, CDR2 YYEEEE. CDR3 length: 15 amino acids. The CDR3 reads CASSATSGGYNEQFF. The CDR3 DNA sequence: TGTGCCAGCAGCGCCACTAGCGGTGGATACAATGAGCAGTTCTTC. Variable domain in full (rest from reference TRBV5-6 and TRBJ2-1): DAGVTQSPTHLIKTRGQQVTLRCSPKSGHDTVSWYQQALGQGPQFIFQYYEEEERQRGNFPDRFSGHQFPNYSSELNVNALLLGDSALYLCASSATSGGYNEQFFGPGTRLTVL.

V gene TRBV27 combines with J gene TRBJ1-2, with 8 bases matching TRBD1. The germline V gene has CDR1 MNHEY and CDR2 SMNVEV (reference sequence). V shed 3 bases, J shed 2 bases, and the junction held 5 bases outside the gene matches. The length of the CDR3 is 15 residues. The CDR3 region has the DNA TGTGCCAGCAGTTTCTACAGGGGGGGAAACTATGGCTACACCTTC. Encoded protein: CASSFYRGGNYGYTF.

The chain joins TRBV7-8 to TRBJ2-5, with D perhaps TRBD1 or TRBD2 (6 bases each). The V end lost 5 bases, the J end lost 5 bases, and 12 bases lay between the germline ends. The CDR3 extends over 13 amino acids. CDR1 is SGHVS and CDR2 is FQNEAQ in the germline V gene. CDR3 region: CASSGGGAETQYF. In DNA form, the CDR3 reads TGTGCCAGCAGCGGAGGGGGTGCGGAGACCCAGTACTTC.

The chain is built from TRBV4-1 and TRBJ2-7; weak D call: TRBD1 (5 bases). CDR1 and CDR2 (germline): MGHRA, YSYEKL. V was cut by 3 bases and J by 3 bases, with 9 bases left in between. The CDR3 is 13 amino acids. CDR3 sequence: CASSQGHLYEQYF. CDR3 DNA sequence: TGCGCCAGCAGCCAGGGGCACCTCTACGAGCAGTACTTC.

This chain links TRBV9 with TRBJ2-3; 12 nucleotides match TRBD2. V lost 4 bases and J lost 4; bases outside the gene matches: 4. There are 15 residues in the CDR3. From germline, CDR1 is SGDLS and CDR2 YYNGEE. The DNA for the CDR3 is TGTGCCAGCAGCACTAGCGGGGGGAACTCAGATACGCAGTATTTT. Protein: CASSTSGGNSDTQYF.

The V call is TRBV18, the J call TRBJ1-1, with D uncertain. CDR3 length: 16 residues. V lost 2 bases and J lost 2, with 15 bases in between. The germline gives CDR1 KGHSH, CDR2 LQKENI. In DNA form, the CDR3 reads TGTGCCAGCTCACCAGTTGGGCCGGAACTTAACACTGAAGCTTTCTTT. Protein: CASSPVGPELNTEAFF. The full variable domain, with the rest looked up from reference TRBV18 and TRBJ1-1, is NAGVMQNPRHLVRRRGQEARLRCSPMKGHSHVYWYRQLPEEGLKFMVYLQKENIIDESGMPKERFSAEFPKEGPSILRIQQVVRGDSAAYFCASSPVGPELNTEAFFGQGTRLTVV.

This clone occurred a few times. The chain links TRBV2 to TRBJ1-3; D call uncertain. CDR1 is SNHLY and CDR2 is FYNNEI in the germline V gene. Trimming took 6 bases from V and 0 from J, leaving 6 bases between them. This CDR3 comprises 13 residues. DNA of the CDR3: TGTGCCAGCAGGGATTTCTCTGGAAACACCATATATTTT. Its translation is CASRDFSGNTIYF.

V is TRBV12-5 and J is TRBJ2-7, with TRBD2 as a possible D gene (5 bases). The V end lost 5 bases, the J end lost 1 base, and 6 bases lay between the germline ends. Germline V gene sequence: CDR1 LGHNT, CDR2 FRNRAP. This CDR3 spans 12 amino acids. Written as DNA, the CDR3 is TGTGCTAGTGGTCCGGGGTCCTACGAGCAGTACTTC. This sequence encodes CASGPGSYEQYF.

The rearrangement uses TRBV27 and TRBJ1-2, with 8 bases aligning to TRBD1. Looked up from germline, CDR1 is MNHEY and CDR2 is SMNVEV (reference sequence). The CDR3 loop spans 14 amino acids. J was trimmed by 4 bases and V by 3 bases; bases with no gene match: 4. CDR3 in amino acids: CASSFRQGRYGYTF. DNA for the CDR3: TGTGCCAGCAGTTTCCGACAGGGGCGCTATGGCTACACCTTC.

The chain joins TRBV7-2 to TRBJ2-1, with TRBD2 matching over 8 bases. Germline loops: CDR1 SGHTA, CDR2 FQGNSA. Trimming cost V 10 bases and J 2 bases; bases outside gene matches: 22. CDR3 length: 19 residues. The CDR3 DNA sequence: TGTGCCAACTCACGGGGGCCTAGCGGGTTCTCAGGAGCCTACAATGAGCAGTTCTTC. This codes for CANSRGPSGFSGAYNEQFF.

This clone was observed once. The chain uses TRBV27 and TRBJ1-1, with D possibly being TRBD1 (5 bases). Between the trimmed V and J ends, which lost 4 bases and 7 bases, there was a span of 16 bases. The CDR3 runs to 14 residues. The germline V gene has CDR1 MNHEY and CDR2 SMNVEV (reference sequence). The CDR3 sequence: CASSSWVGGGEAFF. The DNA for the CDR3 is TGTGCCAGCAGTTCCTGGGTCGGGGGTGGTGAAGCTTTCTTT.

The chain couples TRBV4-1 to TRBJ1-2; D possibly corresponds to TRBD1 (6 bases). V was cut by 1 base and J by 3 bases, with 12 bases left in between. The germline CDR1 and CDR2 sequences are MGHRA and YSYEKL. The CDR3 consists of 15 residues. CDR3 loop: CASSQGSGEHYGYTF. The CDR3 DNA reads as TGCGCCAGCAGCCAAGGTTCAGGGGAACACTATGGCTACACCTTC.

V usage is TRBV5-1 and J usage is TRBJ2-7; TRBD2 is a possible D gene (5 bases). The CDR3 totals 13 residues. V lost 0 bases and J lost 7, with 11 bases in between. Germline lookup yields CDR1 SGHRS and CDR2 YFSETQ. As DNA, the CDR3 is TGCGCCAGCAGCTTGGTGGGGAGTCAAGAGCAGTACTTC. Translating gives CASSLVGSQEQYF.

This clone appeared many times. The gene calls are TRBV7-9 and TRBJ2-7; maybe TRBD1 (5 bases). Trimming stripped 5 bases from V and 2 bases from J, with 10 bases between. The CDR3 sequence is 13 residues long. Germline V gene lookup returns CDR1 SEHNR and CDR2 FQNEAQ (reference sequence). CDR3 amino acids: CASSPKGPYEQYF. The CDR3, as DNA: TGTGCCAGCAGCCCCAAGGGGCCCTACGAGCAGTACTTC.

This clone was counted once. The CDR3 bases are TGTGCCAGTGGTGGAGGGTCAACTAATGAAAAACTGTTTTTT. Its protein is CASGGGSTNEKLFF. This sequence joins TRBV2 and TRBJ1-4; D unclear. CDR3 size: 14 residues. CDR1 is SNHLY and CDR2 is FYNNEI in the germline V gene. V lost 9 bases and J 0 bases, leaving 11 bases between the germline ends. Based on the CDR3 plus reference TRBV2 and TRBJ1-4, the full variable domain is EPEVTQTPSHQVTQMGQEVILRCVPISNHLYFYWYRQILGQKVEFLVSFYNNEISEKSEIFDDQFSVERPDGSNFTLKIRSTKLEDSAMYFCASGGGSTNEKLFFGSGTQLSVL.

The chain carries TRBV2 and TRBJ2-7; tentatively, D is TRBD1 or TRBD2 (6 bases each). CDR3 length equals 15 residues. Trimming pared 4 bases from V and 4 bases from J, leaving 17 bases between. CDR1 is SNHLY and CDR2 is FYNNEI in the germline V gene. CDR3 sequence reads: CASSALTGREYEQYF. CDR3 bases: TGTGCCAGCAGTGCCCTGACAGGTCGGGAGTACGAGCAGTACTTC.